Presented here are 9 T cell receptor beta chains from one specimen sequenced in a study of neurological immune-mediated disorders. TCRdb passed the 5' RACE reads through MiXCR, listing each CDR3 protein once. The data show tens of thousands of distinct CDR3 sequences, about 9% seen once. Sample time point: longitudinal time-point 1 (baseline). Material: PBMCs. The source of these receptors is a woman aged 40 to 49 in good health.

This clonotype has ten or more counts. The chain employs TRBV25-1 and TRBJ1-4; 7 bases are a match to TRBD1. Germline CDR1 reads MGHDK; CDR2 reads SYGVNS. After removal of 4 bases from V and 11 bases from J, the junction contained 7 bases not matched to a gene. The CDR3 sequence is 13 residues long. CDR3 sequence: CASSGAKDRKLFF. CDR3 bases: TGTGCCAGCAGTGGGGCAAAGGACAGGAAACTGTTTTTT.

This clonotype was observed a single time. The chain combines TRBV20-1 with TRBJ2-2; perhaps D is TRBD1 or TRBD2 (5 bases each). Trimming removed 0 bases from V and 3 bases from J, with 5 bases in between. Germline V gene sequence: CDR1 DFQATT, CDR2 SNEGSKA (reference sequence). The CDR3 runs 13 residues. This chain's CDR3 is CSAREGDTGELFF. CDR3 DNA sequence: TGCAGTGCTAGAGAGGGGGACACCGGGGAGCTGTTTTTT.

This clonotype showed up many times. The chain couples TRBV7-9 to TRBJ2-5; 8 bases agree with TRBD1. V shed 1 base and J 4 bases; nucleotides not matched to a gene: 14. Germline V lookup: CDR1 SEHNR, CDR2 FQNEAQ (reference sequence). CDR3 length: 18 residues. As DNA, the CDR3 is TGTGCCAGCAGCTTAGTTACCCCGCCAGGGGGCTCGGCAGAGACCCAGTACTTC. This encodes CASSLVTPPGGSAETQYF. The full variable domain, its missing parts supplied by reference TRBV7-9 and TRBJ2-5, is DTGVSQNPRHKITKRGQNVTFRCDPISEHNRLYWYRQTLGQGPEFLTYFQNEAQLEKSRLLSDRFSAERPKGSFSTLEIQRTEQGDSAMYLCASSLVTPPGGSAETQYFGPGTRLLVL.

This clonotype has a count of ten or more. The chain uses TRBV5-1 and TRBJ2-2; 10 nucleotides match TRBD1. This CDR3 has 15 amino acids. The germline gives CDR1 SGHRS, CDR2 YFSETQ. With V trimmed by 4 bases and J by 8 bases, 8 bases remained unmatched. CDR3 DNA sequence: TGCGCCAGCAGCCCAGGACAGGGGGTTTCGGGGGAGCTGTTTTTT. Amino acids: CASSPGQGVSGELFF.

In this sample, this clonotype turned up many times. The chain couples TRBV20-1 to TRBJ2-7, with D perhaps matching TRBD1 (6 bases). From germline, CDR1 is DFQATT and CDR2 SNEGSKA (reference sequence). Deletions cut 5 bases from V and 5 bases from J, with 16 bases between. The CDR3 runs to 13 residues. The CDR3, as DNA: TGCAGTGCTTCGCATAGAAACAGGGACGAGCAGTACTTC. This codes for CSASHRNRDEQYF.

Many counts were recorded for this clonotype. This rearrangement joins TRBV29-1 to TRBJ2-7; 7 bases align to TRBD2. Germline loops: CDR1 SQVTM, CDR2 ANQGSEA. The CDR3 runs 14 residues. V lost 6 bases to trimming and J lost 2 bases; unmatched junction nucleotides: 10. The CDR3: CSVRLAERTYEQYF. Written as DNA, the CDR3 is TGCAGCGTACGCCTAGCGGAGAGAACCTACGAGCAGTACTTC.

This clonotype appeared many times. The rearrangement uses TRBV27 and TRBJ1-5; TRBD1 matches 9 bases. The CDR3 covers 13 residues. Germline V gene lookup returns CDR1 MNHEY and CDR2 SMNVEV (reference sequence). V was pared by 8 bases and J by 5 bases, with 4 bases of the junction left unmatched. In DNA, the CDR3 is TGTGCCAGCGGGGACAGGGAGGATCAGCCCCAGCATTTT. Its translation: CASGDREDQPQHF.

Many counts were recorded for this clonotype. The CDR3 reads CASSSTRNTEAFF. CDR3 bases: TGTGCCAGCAGCTCGACCAGGAACACTGAAGCTTTCTTT. The chain recombines TRBV7-3 with TRBJ1-1; D is unclear. V was trimmed by 4 bases and J by 1 base, leaving 7 bases between them. CDR3 size: 13 residues. Germline V gene data show CDR1 as SGHTA and CDR2 as FQGTGA.

This clonotype has a count of ten or more. V usage is TRBV6-6 and J usage is TRBJ2-7; D uncertain. V was cut by 0 bases and J by 2 bases, with 2 bases left in between. CDR1 is MNHNY, CDR2 SVGAGI, per germline (reference sequence). The CDR3 covers 12 residues. CDR3 loop: CASSYSTYEQYF. CDR3 bases: TGTGCCAGCAGTTACTCAACCTACGAGCAGTACTTC.